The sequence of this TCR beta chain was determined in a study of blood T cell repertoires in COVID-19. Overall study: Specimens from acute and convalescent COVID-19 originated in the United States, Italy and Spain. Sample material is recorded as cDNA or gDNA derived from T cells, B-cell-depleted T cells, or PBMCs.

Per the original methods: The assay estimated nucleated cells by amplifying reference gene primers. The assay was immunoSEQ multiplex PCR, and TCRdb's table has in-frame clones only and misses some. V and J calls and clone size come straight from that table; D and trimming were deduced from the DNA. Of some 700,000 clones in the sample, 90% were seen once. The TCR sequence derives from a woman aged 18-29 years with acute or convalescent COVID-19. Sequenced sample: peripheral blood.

The CDR3 nucleotides read TGTGCCACCCCAGGTGGGAACACTGAAGCTTTCTTT. This encodes CATPGGNTEAFF. The chain carries TRBV7-7 and TRBJ1-1; no definite D call. Germline V gene lookup returns CDR1 SSHAT and CDR2 FNYEAQ (reference sequence). This CDR3 spans 12 amino acids. V was shortened by 10 bases and J by 1 base, with 10 bases between the two germline ends.